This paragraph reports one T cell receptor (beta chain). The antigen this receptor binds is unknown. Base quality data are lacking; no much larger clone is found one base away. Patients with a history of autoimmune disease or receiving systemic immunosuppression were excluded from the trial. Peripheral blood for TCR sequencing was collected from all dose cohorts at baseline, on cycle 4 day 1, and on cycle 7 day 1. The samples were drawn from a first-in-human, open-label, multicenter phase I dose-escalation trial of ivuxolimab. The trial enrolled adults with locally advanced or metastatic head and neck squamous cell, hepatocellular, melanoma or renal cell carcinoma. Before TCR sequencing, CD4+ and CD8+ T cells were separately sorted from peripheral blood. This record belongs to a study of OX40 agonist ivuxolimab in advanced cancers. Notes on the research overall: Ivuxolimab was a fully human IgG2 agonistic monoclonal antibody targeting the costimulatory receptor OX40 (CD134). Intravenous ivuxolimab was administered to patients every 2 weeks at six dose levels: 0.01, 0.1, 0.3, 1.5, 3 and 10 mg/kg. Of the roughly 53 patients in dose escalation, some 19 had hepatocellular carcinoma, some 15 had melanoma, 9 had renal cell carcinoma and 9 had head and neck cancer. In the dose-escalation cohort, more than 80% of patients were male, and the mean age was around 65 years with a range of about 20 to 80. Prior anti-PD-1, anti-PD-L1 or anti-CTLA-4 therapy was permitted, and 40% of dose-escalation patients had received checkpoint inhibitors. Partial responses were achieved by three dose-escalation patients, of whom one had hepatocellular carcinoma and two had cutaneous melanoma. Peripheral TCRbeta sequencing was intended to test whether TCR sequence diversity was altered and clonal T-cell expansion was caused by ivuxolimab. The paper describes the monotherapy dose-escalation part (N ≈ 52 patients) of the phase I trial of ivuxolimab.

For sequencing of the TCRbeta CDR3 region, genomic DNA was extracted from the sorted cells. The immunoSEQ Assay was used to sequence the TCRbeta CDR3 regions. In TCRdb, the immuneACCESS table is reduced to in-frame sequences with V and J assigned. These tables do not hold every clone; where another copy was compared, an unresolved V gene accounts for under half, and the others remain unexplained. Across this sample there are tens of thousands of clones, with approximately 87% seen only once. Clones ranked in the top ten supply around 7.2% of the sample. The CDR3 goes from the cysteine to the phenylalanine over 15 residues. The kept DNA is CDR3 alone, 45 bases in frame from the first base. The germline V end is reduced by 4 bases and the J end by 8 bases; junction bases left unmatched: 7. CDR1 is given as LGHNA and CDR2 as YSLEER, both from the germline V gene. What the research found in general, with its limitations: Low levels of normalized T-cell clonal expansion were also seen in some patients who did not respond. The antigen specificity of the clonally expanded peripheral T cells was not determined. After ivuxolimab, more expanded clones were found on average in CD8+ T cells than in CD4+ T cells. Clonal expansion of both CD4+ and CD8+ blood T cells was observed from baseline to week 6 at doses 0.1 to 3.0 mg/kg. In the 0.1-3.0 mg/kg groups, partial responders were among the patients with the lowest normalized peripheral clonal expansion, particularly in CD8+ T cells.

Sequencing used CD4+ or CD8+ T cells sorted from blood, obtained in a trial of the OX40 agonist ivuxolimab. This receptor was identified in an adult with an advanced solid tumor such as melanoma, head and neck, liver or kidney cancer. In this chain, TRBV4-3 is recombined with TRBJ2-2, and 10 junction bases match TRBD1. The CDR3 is CASSPPTGGKGELFF. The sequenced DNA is TGCGCCAGCAGCCCCCCGACAGGGGGCAAGGGGGAGCTGTTTTTT.